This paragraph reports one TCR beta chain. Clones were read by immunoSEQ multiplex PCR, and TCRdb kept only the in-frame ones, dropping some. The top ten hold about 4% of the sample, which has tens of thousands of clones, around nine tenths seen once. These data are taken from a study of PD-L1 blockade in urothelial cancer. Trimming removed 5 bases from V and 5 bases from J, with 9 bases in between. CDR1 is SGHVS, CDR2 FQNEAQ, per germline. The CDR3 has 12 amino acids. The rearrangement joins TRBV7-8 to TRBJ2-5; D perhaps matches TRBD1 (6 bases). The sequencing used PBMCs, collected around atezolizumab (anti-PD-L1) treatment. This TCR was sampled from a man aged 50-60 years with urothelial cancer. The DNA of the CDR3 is TGTGCCAGCAGCGCAGGGGATGAGACCCAGTACTTC. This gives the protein CASSAGDETQYF.